The 18 T cell receptor beta chains below were found in one sample sequenced in a study of blood T cell repertoires in COVID-19. Sequencing used immunoSEQ multiplex PCR; TCRdb keeps in-frame clones, though not all of them. The repertoire holds about 490,000 clones, with 70% to 90% as singletons. The sample taken for sequencing was peripheral blood. The receptor set was obtained from a human donor in a cohort sampled during active COVID-19.

This clone was picked up one time. This sequence joins TRBV24-1 and TRBJ2-1, with D unclear. The germline V gene encodes CDR1 KGHDR and CDR2 SFDVKD. V was shortened by 3 bases and J by 8 bases, with 10 bases between the two germline ends. The CDR3 runs to 13 residues. In DNA, the CDR3 is TGTGCCACCAGTGATCCCTTTTCGTATGAGCAGTTCTTC. This translates into CATSDPFSYEQFF.

This clone showed up many times. The chain's CDR3 is CAWSPGIQRSTDTQYF. The CDR3 coding sequence is TGTGCCTGGAGCCCTGGAATTCAGCGGAGCACAGATACGCAGTATTTT. V is TRBV30 and J is TRBJ2-3; TRBD2 might be the D (5 bases). Germline CDR1 is GTSNPN and CDR2 is SVGIG (reference sequence). V shed 3 bases and J shed 0 bases, with 16 bases lying between them. This CDR3 comprises 16 residues.

This chain links TRBV2 with TRBJ1-2, with a possible D match to TRBD1 (5 bases). Germline V gene lookup returns CDR1 SNHLY and CDR2 FYNNEI. Trimming took 6 bases from V and 4 from J, leaving 9 bases between them. The CDR3 spans 12 residues. In DNA form, the CDR3 reads TGTGCCAGCAGACAGGTGGGCTATGGCTACACCTTC. This translates into CASRQVGYGYTF.

The CDR3 spells CATSGRTTTNEKLFF. DNA of the CDR3: TGTGCCACCTCGGGACGGACTACGACTAATGAAAAACTGTTTTTT. This sequence joins TRBV15 and TRBJ1-4; weak D call: TRBD1 (5 bases). Trimming removed 8 bases from V and 2 bases from J, with 15 bases in between. Germline CDR1 is LNHNV and CDR2 is YYDKDF (reference sequence). The CDR3 totals 15 residues.

With regard to this clone: Mismatch with germline at one junction end may stem from a read error. The rearrangement links TRBV9 to TRBJ1-4, with 7 bases identical to TRBD1. The CDR3 loop spans 15 amino acids. Per germline, CDR1 SGDLS and CDR2 YYNGEE. The DNA for the CDR3 is TGTGCCAGCAGCTCCCAGGGGGGAAGTAATGGAAAACTGTTTTTT. It codes for CASSSQGGSNGKLFF.

J is TRBJ1-2 and V is TRBV4-1; the D gene is possibly TRBD1 (6 bases). V lost 0 bases, J lost 3 bases, and 11 bases lay in between. The CDR3 runs to 15 residues. The germline V gene has CDR1 MGHRA and CDR2 YSYEKL. The CDR3 spells CASSQDGEGDYGYTF. Here the CDR3 DNA reads TGCGCCAGCAGCCAAGATGGGGAGGGGGACTATGGCTACACCTTC.

This sequence joins TRBV5-1 and TRBJ2-1; 7 bases align to TRBD1. V was pared by 0 bases and J by 4 bases, with 4 bases of the junction left unmatched. There are 15 residues in the CDR3. CDR1 and CDR2 (germline): SGHRS, YFSETQ. In nucleotides, the CDR3 is TGCGCCAGCAGCTTGGAGGGGGCGGGTTACAATGAGCAGTTCTTC. Translation gives CASSLEGAGYNEQFF.

This clone was counted a few times. The J gene is TRBJ1-3, the V gene TRBV30; the match to TRBD1 covers 8 bases. The V gene end was trimmed by 7 bases and the J gene end by 0 bases; junction bases not matched to a gene: 2. This CDR3 has 13 residues. Germline lookup yields CDR1 GTSNPN and CDR2 SVGIG (reference sequence). CDR3 DNA sequence: TGTGCCTCAGACAGGGGCTCTGGAAACACCATATATTTT. Translation: CASDRGSGNTIYF.

The V and J genes are TRBV30 and TRBJ1-6; maybe TRBD1 (5 bases). Germline V CDR1 and CDR2: GTSNPN, SVGIG (reference sequence). CDR3 length: 13 residues. Trimming stripped 2 bases from V and 7 bases from J, with 9 bases between. CDR3 amino acids: CAWSLTGNSPLHF. The CDR3 DNA is TGTGCCTGGAGTCTTACAGGAAATTCACCCCTCCACTTT. The full variable domain, its missing parts supplied by reference TRBV30 and TRBJ1-6, is SQTIHQWPATLVQPVGSPLSLECTVEGTSNPNLYWYRQAAGRGLQLLFYSVGIGQISSEVPQNLSASRPQDRQFILSSKKLLLSDSGFYLCAWSLTGNSPLHFGNGTRLTVT.

The V and J genes are TRBV9 and TRBJ2-1, with 7 positions matching TRBD2. The ends lost 0 bases at V and 2 bases at J; junction bases unmatched: 2. This CDR3 is 15 amino acids long. Per germline, CDR1 SGDLS and CDR2 YYNGEE. The CDR3 DNA is TGTGCCAGCAGCGTAGAGAGCGGGACCTACAATGAGCAGTTCTTC. This gives the protein CASSVESGTYNEQFF.

J is TRBJ1-2 and V is TRBV11-2; D is ambiguous. The V and J ends lost 1 base and 5 bases respectively, with 11 bases between them. Germline-derived CDR1 and CDR2 are SGHAT and FQNNGV. The length of the CDR3 is 14 residues. This CDR3 reads CASSLGDGAYGYTF. DNA of the CDR3: TGTGCCAGCAGCTTAGGTGACGGAGCGTATGGCTACACCTTC.

The chain is built from TRBV2 and TRBJ1-5, with 9 bases lining up with TRBD1. V was pared by 1 base and J by 6 bases, with 7 bases of the junction left unmatched. The CDR3 is 16 residues long. CDR1 is SNHLY and CDR2 is FYNNEI in the germline V gene. Here the CDR3 DNA reads TGTGCCAGCAGTGAAGGCCTAAACAGGGGGCGTCAGCCCCAGCATTTT. Protein: CASSEGLNRGRQPQHF. The variable domain in full, completed from reference TRBV2 and TRBJ1-5, reads EPEVTQTPSHQVTQMGQEVILRCVPISNHLYFYWYRQILGQKVEFLVSFYNNEISEKSEIFDDQFSVERPDGSNFTLKIRSTKLEDSAMYFCASSEGLNRGRQPQHFGDGTRLSIL.

The chain combines TRBV19 with TRBJ2-5, with TRBD2 as a possible D gene (5 bases). V lost 5 bases, J lost 4 bases, and 8 bases lay in between. Germline values: CDR1 LNHDA, CDR2 SQIVND (reference sequence). This CDR3 is 12 amino acids long. CDR3 protein: CASSEGAETQYF. CDR3 coding DNA: TGTGCCAGTAGTGAGGGAGCAGAGACCCAGTACTTC.

V is TRBV19 and J is TRBJ1-5; 11 bases match TRBD1. From germline, CDR1 is LNHDA and CDR2 SQIVND (reference sequence). V lost 9 bases and J lost 6; bases outside the gene matches: 19. The CDR3 is made up of 18 amino acids. The CDR3, as DNA: TGTGCCAGCCACCGGGGCTCCCCAGGACAGGGGGCGAGTCAGCCCCAGCATTTT. Protein product: CASHRGSPGQGASQPQHF.

The sample holds one count of this clone. The chain employs TRBV7-2 and TRBJ1-1; the match to TRBD1 covers 9 bases. CDR1 SGHTA and CDR2 FQGNSA come from the germline V gene. The CDR3 contains 16 residues. The J segment lost 3 bases and the V segment lost 2 bases, leaving 7 bases of the junction unmatched. The CDR3, as DNA: TGTGCCAGCAGCTTAATTTCCGGGACAGGGCACACTGAAGCTTTCTTT. It specifies CASSLISGTGHTEAFF.

This chain links TRBV19 with TRBJ1-2; 7 bases are shared with TRBD1. CDR3 length equals 14 residues. Trimming removed 3 bases from V and 4 bases from J; junction bases left unmatched: 5. CDR1 and CDR2 (germline): LNHDA, SQIVND (reference sequence). The CDR3 bases are TGTGCCAGTAGTATCGACAGGGCCTCCTATGGCTACACCTTC. Encoded protein: CASSIDRASYGYTF.

The V call is TRBV3-1 (or the pseudogene TRBV3-2), the J call TRBJ1-1; 11 nucleotides line up with TRBD1. V gave up 7 bases and J gave up 5 bases; unmatched junction bases: 6. In germline, CDR1 is LGHDT, CDR2 YNNKEL (reference sequence). This CDR3 is built from 14 residues. Here the CDR3 DNA reads TGTGCCAGCACCGGGACAGGGGGTTCGACTGAAGCTTTCTTT. Its translation: CASTGTGGSTEAFF.

The rearrangement uses TRBV27 and TRBJ2-3; D is perhaps TRBD2 (5 bases). The length of the CDR3 is 13 residues. The germline V and J ends were trimmed by 7 bases and 3 bases, with 11 bases remaining between them. Germline V gene data show CDR1 as MNHEY and CDR2 as SMNVEV (reference sequence). The CDR3 loop reads CASKWVATDTQYF. CDR3 in DNA: TGTGCCAGCAAGTGGGTAGCGACAGATACGCAGTATTTT.